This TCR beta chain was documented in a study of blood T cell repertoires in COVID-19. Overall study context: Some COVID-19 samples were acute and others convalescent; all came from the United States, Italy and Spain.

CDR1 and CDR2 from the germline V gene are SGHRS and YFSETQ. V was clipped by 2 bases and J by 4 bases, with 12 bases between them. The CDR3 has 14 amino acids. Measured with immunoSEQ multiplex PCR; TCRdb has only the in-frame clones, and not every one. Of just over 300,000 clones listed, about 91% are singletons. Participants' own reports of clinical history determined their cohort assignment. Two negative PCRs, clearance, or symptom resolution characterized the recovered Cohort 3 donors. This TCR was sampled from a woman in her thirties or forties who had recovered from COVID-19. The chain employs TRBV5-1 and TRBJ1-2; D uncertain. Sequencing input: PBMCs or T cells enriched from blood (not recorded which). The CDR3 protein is CASSFIPRSYGYTF. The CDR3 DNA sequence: TGCGCCAGCAGCTTCATTCCCCGTAGCTATGGCTACACCTTC.